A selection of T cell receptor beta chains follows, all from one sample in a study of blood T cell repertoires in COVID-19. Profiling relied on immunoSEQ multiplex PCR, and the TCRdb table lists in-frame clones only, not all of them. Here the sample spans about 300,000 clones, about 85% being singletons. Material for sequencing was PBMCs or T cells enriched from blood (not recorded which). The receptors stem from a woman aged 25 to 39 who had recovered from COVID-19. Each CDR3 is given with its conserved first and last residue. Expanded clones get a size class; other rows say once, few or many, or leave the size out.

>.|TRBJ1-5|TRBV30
CAWSVSSGKQPQHF
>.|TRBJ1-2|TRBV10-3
CAITTGEGYGYTF
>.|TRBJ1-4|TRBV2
CASKGGAYEKLFF
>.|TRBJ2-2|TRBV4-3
CASSRGTGETGELFF
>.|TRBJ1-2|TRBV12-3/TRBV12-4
CASRVLQEGGYTF
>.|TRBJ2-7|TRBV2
CASREPPPRGGAEQYF
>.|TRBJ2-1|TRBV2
CASLFRSSYNEQFF
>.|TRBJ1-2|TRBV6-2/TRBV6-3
CASSPSAGLYGYTF
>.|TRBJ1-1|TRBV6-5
CASSYLTDTEAFF
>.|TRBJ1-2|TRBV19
CASSLIDSLNYGYTF
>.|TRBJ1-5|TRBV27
CASSPSGGLGNQPQHF
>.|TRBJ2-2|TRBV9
CASSGPGLAGINTGELFF
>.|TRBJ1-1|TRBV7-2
CASSYHRAAEAFF
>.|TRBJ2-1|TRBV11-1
CASSSSGGHNEQFF
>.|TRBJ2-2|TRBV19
CASSIGYLGELFF
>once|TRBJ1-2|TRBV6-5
CASSYSGGRGNGYTF
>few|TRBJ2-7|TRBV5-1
CASSPGTSGRNSYEQYF
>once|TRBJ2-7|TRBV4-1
CASSQESRGTYEQYF
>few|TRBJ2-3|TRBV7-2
CASRRGSGTDTQYF
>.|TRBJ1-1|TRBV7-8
CASSTPGQGARTEAFF
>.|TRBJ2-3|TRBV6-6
CASSYSGGAVDTQYF
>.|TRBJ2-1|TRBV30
CAWSVRGGLSYNEQFF
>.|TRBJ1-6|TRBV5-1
CASSSGQGLRSPLHF
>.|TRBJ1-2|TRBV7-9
CASSLVPAQDESGYTF
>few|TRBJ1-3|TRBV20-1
CSANDRAGGNTIYF
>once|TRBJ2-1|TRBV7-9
CASSQRDRGINEQFF
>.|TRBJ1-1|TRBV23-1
CASSQSKGRGTEAFF
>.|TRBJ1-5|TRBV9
CASSEQGFSNQPQHF
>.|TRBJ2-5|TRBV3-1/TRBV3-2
CASRSGLAGGAETQYF
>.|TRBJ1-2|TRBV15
CATSSPGGAGYGYTF
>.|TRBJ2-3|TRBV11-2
CASSPGQGNGDTQYF
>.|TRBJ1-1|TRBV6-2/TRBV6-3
CASSYGGVGDSEAFF
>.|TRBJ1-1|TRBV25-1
CASSEYARGDTEAFF
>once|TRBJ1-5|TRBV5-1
CASSPGDRENNQPQHF
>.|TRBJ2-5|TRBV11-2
CASSPPGGQETQYF
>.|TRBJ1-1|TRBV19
CASGVKLAEAFF
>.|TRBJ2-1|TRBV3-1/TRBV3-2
CASSQGRGSWNEQFF
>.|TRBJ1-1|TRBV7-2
CASSSQGFGAFF
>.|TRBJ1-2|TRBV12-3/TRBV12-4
CASSPVGWYGYTF
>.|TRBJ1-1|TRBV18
CASSRTGTVDTEAFF
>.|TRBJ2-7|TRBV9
CASSPGTSGLYEQYF
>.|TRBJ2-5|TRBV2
CASSDRRTGAGATQYF
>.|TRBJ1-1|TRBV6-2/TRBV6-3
CASSPDKNTEAFF
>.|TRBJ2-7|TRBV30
CAWTGQLAYEQYF
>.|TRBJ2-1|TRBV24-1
CATSGNRAGDQFF
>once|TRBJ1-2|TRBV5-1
CASSSGQKPNYGYTF
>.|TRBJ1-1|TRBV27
CASSAYRGGYTEAFF
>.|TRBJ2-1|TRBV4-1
CASAPSGGDNEQFF
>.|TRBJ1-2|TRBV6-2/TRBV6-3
CASSYSLTGNYGYTF
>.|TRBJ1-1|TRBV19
CATQEGEGTEAFF
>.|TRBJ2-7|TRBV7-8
CASSLLAGARNEQYF
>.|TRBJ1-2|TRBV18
CASSPDQYGYTF
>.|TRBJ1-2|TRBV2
CASRDPGGVYGYTF